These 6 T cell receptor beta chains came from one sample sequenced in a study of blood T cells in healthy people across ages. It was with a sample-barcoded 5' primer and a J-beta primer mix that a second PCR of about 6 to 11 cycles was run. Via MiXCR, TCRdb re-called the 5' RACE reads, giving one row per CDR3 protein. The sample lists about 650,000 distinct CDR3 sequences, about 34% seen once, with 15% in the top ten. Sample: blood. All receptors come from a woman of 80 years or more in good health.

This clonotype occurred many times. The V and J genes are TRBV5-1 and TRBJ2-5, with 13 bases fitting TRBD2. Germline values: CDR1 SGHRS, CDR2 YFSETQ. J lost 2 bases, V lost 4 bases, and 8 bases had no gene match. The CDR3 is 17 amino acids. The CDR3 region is CASSLGLAGDKQETQYF. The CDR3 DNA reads TGCGCCAGCAGCCTCGGACTAGCGGGGGATAAACAAGAGACCCAGTACTTC.

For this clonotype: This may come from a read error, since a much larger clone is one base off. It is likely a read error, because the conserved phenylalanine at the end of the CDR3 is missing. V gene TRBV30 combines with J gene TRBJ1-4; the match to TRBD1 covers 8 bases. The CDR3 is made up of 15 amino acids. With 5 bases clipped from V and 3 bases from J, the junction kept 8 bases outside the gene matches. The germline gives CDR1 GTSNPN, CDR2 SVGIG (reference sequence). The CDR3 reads CAWHKDRAPNEKLFL. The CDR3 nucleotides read TGTGCCTGGCACAAGGACAGGGCCCCTAATGAAAAACTGTTTTTG.

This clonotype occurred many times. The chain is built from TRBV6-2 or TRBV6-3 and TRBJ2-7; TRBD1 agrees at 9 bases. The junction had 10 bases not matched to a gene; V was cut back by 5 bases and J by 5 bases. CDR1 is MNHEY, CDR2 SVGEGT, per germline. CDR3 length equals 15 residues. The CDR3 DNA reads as TGTGCCAGCAGTAAACAACAGGGGGCCGTAAACGAGCAGTACTTC. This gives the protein CASSKQQGAVNEQYF.

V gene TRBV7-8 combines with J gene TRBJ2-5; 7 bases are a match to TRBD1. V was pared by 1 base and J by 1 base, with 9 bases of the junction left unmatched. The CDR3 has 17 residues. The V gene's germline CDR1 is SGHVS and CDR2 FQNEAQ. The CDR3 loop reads CASSLVATGPLQETQYF. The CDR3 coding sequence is TGTGCCAGCAGCTTAGTTGCGACAGGGCCCCTCCAAGAGACCCAGTACTTC.

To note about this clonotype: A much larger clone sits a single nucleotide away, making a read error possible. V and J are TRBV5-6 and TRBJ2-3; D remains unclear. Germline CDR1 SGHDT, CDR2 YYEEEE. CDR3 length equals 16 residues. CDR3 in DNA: TGTGCCAACAGCTTGTGGGCAGACCGGTTCACAGATACGCAGTATTTT. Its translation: CANSLWADRFTDTQYF.

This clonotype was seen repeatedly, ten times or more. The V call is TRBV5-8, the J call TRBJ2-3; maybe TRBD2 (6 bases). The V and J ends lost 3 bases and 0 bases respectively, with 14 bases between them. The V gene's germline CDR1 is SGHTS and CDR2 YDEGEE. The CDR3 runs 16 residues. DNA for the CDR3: TGTGCCAGCAGCTCCGGGGGATTTACTAGCACAGATACGCAGTATTTT. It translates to CASSSGGFTSTDTQYF.